A single T cell receptor (beta chain) is shown here with its context. Antigen: not known. The sample's time point: persistent/refractory GD, antithyroid drugs over 5 years with positive TRAb. The authors made the TCR library using RNA they extracted from PBMCs. CDR3-region Arm-PCR and iRepertoire HTBI primers produced the TCR beta libraries. Per the original data handling: Among the samples, 60 or so TRBV and some 15 TRBJ segments were identified. One entry per CDR3 protein results from TCRdb running MiXCR on the multiplex PCR reads. These V and J calls rely on TCRdb rather than the paper's analysis. The sample carries 400,000 to 500,000 distinct CDR3 sequences, around a fifth recorded once. CDR3 length equals 17 residues. Deletions cut 2 bases from V and 5 bases from J, with 22 bases between. The V gene's germline CDR1 is DFQATT and CDR2 SNEGSKA (reference sequence). This record belongs to a study of regulatory T cells in long-lasting Graves disease.

Study results and caveats: Newly diagnosed Graves' patients had higher TCR diversity than persistent ones. Favored usage of TRBV28, TRBJ1-2 and TRBJ2-5 was recorded in persistent disease.

The V gene is TRBV20-1, the J gene TRBJ2-1; D is ambiguous. The sequencing used peripheral blood mononuclear cells (PBMCs), collected when the disease was refractory, from a patient treated with antithyroid drugs. The TCR originated in a female donor with Graves disease. CDR3 loop: CSARPPWLALNNNEQFF. The CDR3 region has the DNA TGCAGTGCTAGACCTCCCTGGTTAGCACTTAATAACAATGAGCAGTTCTTC.